This T cell receptor (beta chain) was found in a study of T cell responses to AZD1222 COVID-19 vaccine. Clones were sequenced by immunoSEQ multiplex PCR, and TCRdb holds only the in-frame ones, with some missing. This sample has about 110,000 clones; over 75% occur once, and the top ten carry around 6.2%. V shed 1 base, J shed 2 bases, and the junction held 5 bases outside the gene matches. This CDR3 has 15 amino acids. Germline-derived CDR1 and CDR2 are LGHNA and YNFKEQ. The chain recombines TRBV4-2 with TRBJ2-7; the match to TRBD1 covers 7 bases. The receptor's source is an adult in good health. The source was peripheral blood, collected on day 0 of AZD1222 vaccination. The CDR3 spells CASSQVQGDTYEQYF. The CDR3, as DNA: TGTGCCAGCAGCCAAGTCCAGGGGGATACCTACGAGCAGTACTTC.